This TCR beta chain was sequenced during a study of blood T cells in healthy people across ages. Study conclusions and caveats: Researchers said unsorted PBMCs prevented a conclusive naive versus antigen-experienced comparison.

As concerns this clonotype: Its antigen is unidentified.

Extracted total RNA amounted to at least 6 micrograms for each sample. Germline-derived CDR1 and CDR2 are ENHRY and SYGVKD. V was clipped by 11 bases and J by 7 bases, with 20 bases between them. This CDR3 region has 13 residues. Through a sample-barcoded 5' primer and a J-beta primer mix, a second PCR was run for 7 to 11 cycles. Each of the cDNA molecules was tagged by a template-switch adaptor with 12 random nucleotides. Sequencing of every sample gave 2.5 million or more CDR3-containing paired-end reads. Each CDR3 protein is one row after TCRdb ran MiXCR on the 5' RACE reads. The sample lists roughly 930,000 distinct CDR3 sequences, approximately 49% occurring once.

Material for sequencing was blood. The TCR comes from a man aged 25 to 45 in good health. The chain is built from TRBV10-3 and TRBJ1-1; D not certain. In DNA form, the CDR3 reads TGTGCCGTTTCGGAGGTTGGGGTCATTGAAGCTTTCTTT. Its translation is CAVSEVGVIEAFF.